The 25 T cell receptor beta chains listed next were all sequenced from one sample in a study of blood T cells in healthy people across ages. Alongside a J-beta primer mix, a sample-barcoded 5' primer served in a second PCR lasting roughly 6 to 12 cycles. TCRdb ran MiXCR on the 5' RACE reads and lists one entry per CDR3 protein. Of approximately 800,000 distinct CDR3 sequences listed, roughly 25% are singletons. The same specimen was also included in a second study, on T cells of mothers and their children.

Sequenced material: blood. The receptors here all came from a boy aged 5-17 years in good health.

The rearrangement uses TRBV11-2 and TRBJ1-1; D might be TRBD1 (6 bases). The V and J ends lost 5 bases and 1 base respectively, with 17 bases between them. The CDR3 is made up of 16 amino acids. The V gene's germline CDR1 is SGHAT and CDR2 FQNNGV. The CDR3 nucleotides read TGTGCCAGCAGCACCGGGGACATAATAAGGAACACTGAAGCTTTCTTT. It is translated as CASSTGDIIRNTEAFF.

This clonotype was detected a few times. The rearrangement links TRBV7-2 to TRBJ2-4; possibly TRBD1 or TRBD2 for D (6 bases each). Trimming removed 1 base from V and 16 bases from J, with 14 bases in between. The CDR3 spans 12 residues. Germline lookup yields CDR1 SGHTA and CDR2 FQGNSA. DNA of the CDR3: TGTGCCAGCAGCTTAGGTGGACGGGGGCAATACTTC. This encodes CASSLGGRGQYF.

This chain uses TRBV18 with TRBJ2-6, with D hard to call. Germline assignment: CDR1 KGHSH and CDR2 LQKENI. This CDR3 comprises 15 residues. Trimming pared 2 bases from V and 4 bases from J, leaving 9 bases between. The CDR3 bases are TGTGCCAGCTCACCATCCCCTGGGGGGGCCAACGTCCTGACTTTC. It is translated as CASSPSPGGANVLTF. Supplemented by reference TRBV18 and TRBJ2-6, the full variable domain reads NAGVMQNPRHLVRRRGQEARLRCSPMKGHSHVYWYRQLPEEGLKFMVYLQKENIIDESGMPKERFSAEFPKEGPSILRIQQVVRGDSAAYFCASSPSPGGANVLTFGAGSRLTVL.

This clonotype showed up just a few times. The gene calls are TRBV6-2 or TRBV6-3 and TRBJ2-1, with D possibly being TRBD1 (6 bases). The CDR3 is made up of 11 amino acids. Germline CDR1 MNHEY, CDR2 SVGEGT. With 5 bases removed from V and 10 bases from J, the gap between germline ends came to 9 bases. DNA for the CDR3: TGTGCCAGCAGTGGTGGGACAGAGCAGTTCTTC. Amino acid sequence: CASSGGTEQFF.

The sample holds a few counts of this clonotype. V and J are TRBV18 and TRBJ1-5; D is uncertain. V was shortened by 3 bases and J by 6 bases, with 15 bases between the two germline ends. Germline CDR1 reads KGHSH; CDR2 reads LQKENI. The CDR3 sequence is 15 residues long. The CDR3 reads CASSPSQVAGQPQHF. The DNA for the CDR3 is TGTGCCAGCTCACCGTCCCAGGTAGCGGGTCAGCCCCAGCATTTT.

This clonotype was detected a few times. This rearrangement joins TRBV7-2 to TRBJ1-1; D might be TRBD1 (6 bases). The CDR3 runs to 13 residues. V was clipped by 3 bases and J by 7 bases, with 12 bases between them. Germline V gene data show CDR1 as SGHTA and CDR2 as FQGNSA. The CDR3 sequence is CASSFQGTLEAFF. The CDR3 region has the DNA TGTGCCAGCAGCTTCCAGGGGACACTTGAAGCTTTCTTT.

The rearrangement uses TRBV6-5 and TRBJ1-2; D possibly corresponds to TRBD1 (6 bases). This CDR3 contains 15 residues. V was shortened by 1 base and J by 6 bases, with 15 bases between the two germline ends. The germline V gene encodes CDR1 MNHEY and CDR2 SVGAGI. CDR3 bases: TGTGCCAGCAGTTACTTCCAGGGGCGAGAGGATGGCTACACCTTC. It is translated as CASSYFQGREDGYTF.

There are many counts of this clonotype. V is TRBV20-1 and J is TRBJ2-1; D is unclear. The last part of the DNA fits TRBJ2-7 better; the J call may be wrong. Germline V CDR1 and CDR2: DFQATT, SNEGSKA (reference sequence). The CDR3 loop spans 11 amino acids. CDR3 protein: CSAREGYEQYF. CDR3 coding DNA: TGCAGTGCTAGAGAAGGCTACGAGCAGTACTTC.

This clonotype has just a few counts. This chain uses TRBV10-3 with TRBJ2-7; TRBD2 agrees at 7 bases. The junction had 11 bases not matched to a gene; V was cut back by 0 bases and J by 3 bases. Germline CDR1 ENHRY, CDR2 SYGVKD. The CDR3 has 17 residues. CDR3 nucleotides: TGTGCCATCAGTGAGTCAGATCTTCTTCGGGGGGTCTACGAGCAGTACTTC. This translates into CAISESDLLRGVYEQYF.

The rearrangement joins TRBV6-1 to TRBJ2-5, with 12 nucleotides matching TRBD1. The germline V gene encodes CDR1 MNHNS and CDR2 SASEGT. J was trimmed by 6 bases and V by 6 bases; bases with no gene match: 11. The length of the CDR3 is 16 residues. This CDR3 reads CASSRGTGGGRKTQYF. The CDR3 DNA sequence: TGTGCCAGCAGCCGCGGGACAGGGGGCGGTCGGAAGACCCAGTACTTC.

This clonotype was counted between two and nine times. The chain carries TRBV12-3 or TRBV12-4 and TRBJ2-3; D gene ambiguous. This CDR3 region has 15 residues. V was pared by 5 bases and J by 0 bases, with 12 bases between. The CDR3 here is CASSLLAASTDTQYF. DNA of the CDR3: TGTGCCAGCAGTCTTCTGGCGGCTAGCACAGATACGCAGTATTTT.

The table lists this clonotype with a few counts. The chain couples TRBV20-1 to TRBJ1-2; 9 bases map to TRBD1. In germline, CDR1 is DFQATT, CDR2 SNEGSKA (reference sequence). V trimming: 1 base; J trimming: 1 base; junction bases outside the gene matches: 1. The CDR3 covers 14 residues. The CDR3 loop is CSARGDRVNYGYTF. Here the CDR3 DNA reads TGCAGTGCTAGAGGGGACAGGGTTAACTATGGCTACACCTTC.

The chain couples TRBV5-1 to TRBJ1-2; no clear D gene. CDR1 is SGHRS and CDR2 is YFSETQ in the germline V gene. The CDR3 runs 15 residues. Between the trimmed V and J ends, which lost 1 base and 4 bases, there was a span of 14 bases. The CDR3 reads CASSLSDHQIYGYTF. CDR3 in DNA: TGCGCCAGCAGCTTGTCGGACCACCAGATCTATGGCTACACCTTC.

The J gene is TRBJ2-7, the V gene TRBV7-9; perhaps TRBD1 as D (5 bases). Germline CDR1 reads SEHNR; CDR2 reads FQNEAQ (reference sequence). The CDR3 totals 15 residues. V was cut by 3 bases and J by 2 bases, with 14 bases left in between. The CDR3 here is CASSFDATGTYEQYF. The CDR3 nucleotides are TGTGCCAGCAGCTTTGATGCTACAGGCACCTACGAGCAGTACTTC.

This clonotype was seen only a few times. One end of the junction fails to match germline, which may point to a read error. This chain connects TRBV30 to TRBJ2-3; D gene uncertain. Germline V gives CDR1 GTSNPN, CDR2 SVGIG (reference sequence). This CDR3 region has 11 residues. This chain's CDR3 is CAWSTADMQYF. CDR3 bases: TGTGCCTGGAGTACCGCAGATATGCAGTATTTT.

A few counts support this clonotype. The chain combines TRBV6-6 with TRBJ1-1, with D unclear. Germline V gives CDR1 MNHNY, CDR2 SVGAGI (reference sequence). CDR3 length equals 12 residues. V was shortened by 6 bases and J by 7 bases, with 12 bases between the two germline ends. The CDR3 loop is CASRPLGGEAFF. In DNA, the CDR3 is TGTGCCAGCAGACCCCTAGGAGGTGAAGCTTTCTTT.

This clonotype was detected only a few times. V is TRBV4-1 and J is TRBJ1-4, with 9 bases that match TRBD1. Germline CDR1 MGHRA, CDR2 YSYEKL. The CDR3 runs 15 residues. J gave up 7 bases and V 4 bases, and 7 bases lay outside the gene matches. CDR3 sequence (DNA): TGCGCCAGCAGCCGTGGGGACAGGGTCGGTGAAAAACTGTTTTTT. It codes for CASSRGDRVGEKLFF.

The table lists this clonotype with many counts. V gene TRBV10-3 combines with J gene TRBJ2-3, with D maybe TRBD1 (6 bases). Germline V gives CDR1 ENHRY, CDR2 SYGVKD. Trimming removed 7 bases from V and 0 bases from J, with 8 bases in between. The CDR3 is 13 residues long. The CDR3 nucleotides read TGTGCCATCACCGGACAGAGCACAGATACGCAGTATTTT. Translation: CAITGQSTDTQYF.

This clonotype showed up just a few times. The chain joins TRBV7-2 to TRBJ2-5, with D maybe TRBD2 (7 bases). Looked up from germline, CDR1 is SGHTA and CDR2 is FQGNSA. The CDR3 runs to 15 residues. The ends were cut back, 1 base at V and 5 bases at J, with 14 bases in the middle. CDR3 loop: CASSLVGRGGETQYF. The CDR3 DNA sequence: TGTGCCAGCAGCTTAGTCGGCAGGGGAGGGGAGACCCAGTACTTC.

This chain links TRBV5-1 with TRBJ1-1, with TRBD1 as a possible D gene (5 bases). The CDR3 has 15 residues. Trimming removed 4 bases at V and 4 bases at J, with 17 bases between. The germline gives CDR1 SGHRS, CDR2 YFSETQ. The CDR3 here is CASSTKGTGSTEAFF. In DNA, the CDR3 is TGCGCCAGCAGCACGAAGGGGACTGGCAGCACTGAAGCTTTCTTT.

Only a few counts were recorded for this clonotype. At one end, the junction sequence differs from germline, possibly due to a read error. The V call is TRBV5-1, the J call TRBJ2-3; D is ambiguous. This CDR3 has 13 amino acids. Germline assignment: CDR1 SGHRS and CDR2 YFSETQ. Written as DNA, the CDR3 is TGTGCCAGCAGCCTCCTGGGTACAGATACGCAGTATTTT. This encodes CASSLLGTDTQYF.

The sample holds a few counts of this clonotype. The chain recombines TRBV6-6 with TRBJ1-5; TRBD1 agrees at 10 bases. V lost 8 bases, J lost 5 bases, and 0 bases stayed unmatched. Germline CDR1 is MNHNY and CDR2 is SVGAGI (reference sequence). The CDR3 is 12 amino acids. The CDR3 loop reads CASGQGDQPQHF. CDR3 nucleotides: TGTGCCAGCGGACAGGGGGATCAGCCCCAGCATTTT.

The CDR3 DNA follows: TGTGCCAGCAGCTTAGGGACAGGGAGCTCCTATAATTCACCCCTCCACTTT. Translating gives CASSLGTGSSYNSPLHF. This chain uses TRBV7-3 with TRBJ1-6, with 9 positions matching TRBD1. The CDR3 runs 17 residues. Germline CDR1 is SGHTA and CDR2 is FQGTGA. V dropped 2 bases and J dropped 0; count of bases not matched to a gene: 2. Variable domain in full (rest from reference TRBV7-3 and TRBJ1-6): GAGVSQTPSNKVTEKGKYVELRCDPISGHTALYWYRQSLGQGPEFLIYFQGTGAADDSGLPNDRFFAVRPEGSVSTLKIQRTERGDSAVYLCASSLGTGSSYNSPLHFGNGTRLTVT.

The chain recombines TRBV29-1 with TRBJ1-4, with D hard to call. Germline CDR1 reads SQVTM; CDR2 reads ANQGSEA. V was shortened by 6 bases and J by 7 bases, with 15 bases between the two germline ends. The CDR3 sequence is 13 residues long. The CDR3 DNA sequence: TGCAGCGTCGTTGTCGGGAACAGTGAAAAACTGTTTTTT. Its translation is CSVVVGNSEKLFF. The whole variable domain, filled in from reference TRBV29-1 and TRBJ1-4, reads SAVISQKPSRDICQRGTSLTIQCQVDSQVTMMFWYRQQPGQSLTLIATANQGSEATYESGFVIDKFPISRPNLTFSTLTVSNMSPEDSSIYLCSVVVGNSEKLFFGSGTQLSVL.

The CDR3 loop is CASSYSYNQPQHF. CDR3 bases: TGTGCCAGCAGTTACAGTTACAATCAGCCCCAGCATTTT. The gene calls are TRBV27 and TRBJ1-5; D ambiguous. There are 13 residues in the CDR3. Germline loops: CDR1 MNHEY, CDR2 SMNVEV (reference sequence). Trimming left V 4 bases short and J 3 bases short, with 7 bases between.